The source of this T cell receptor beta chain is a study of T cell responses to AZD1222 COVID-19 vaccine. Sequenced by immunoSEQ multiplex PCR; TCRdb stores in-frame clones only, minus some. The sample has roughly 150,000 clones, 90% seen once. Overall study results and limits: CD4 TCRs linked to vaccination spanned spike, dominating at 160-218 and 743-854. Spike-specific TCR repertoires showed rising breadth and depth after two AZD1222 doses. In all cases, repertoires were sampled only after the peak T cell response.

Pooled samples include second doses given at about 4 or 12 weeks. Per the germline V gene, CDR1 is LNHDA and CDR2 is SQIVND (reference sequence). V lost 5 bases to trimming and J lost 4 bases; unmatched junction nucleotides: 4. CDR3 size: 15 residues. In regard to this clone: Its antigen remains unidentified.

The material sequenced was peripheral blood, taken 28 days after the second AZD1222 dose. The genes are TRBV19 and TRBJ2-1; TRBD2 agrees at 11 bases. This receptor was taken from an adult who received the AZD1222 COVID-19 vaccine. The CDR3 here is CASSYIAGGYNEQFF. As DNA, the CDR3 is TGTGCCAGTAGTTACATAGCGGGGGGGTACAATGAGCAGTTCTTC.